Presented here are 2 T cell receptor beta chains from one specimen sequenced in a study of glioma-infiltrating T cells. Using RNA template, CDR3s of TCR alpha and beta were amplified with iRepertoire arm-PCR. TCRdb reanalysed the multiplex PCR reads using MiXCR and keeps one entry per CDR3 protein. The sample consists of roughly 100,000 distinct CDR3 sequences, roughly 40% of them appearing once. The sequenced material came from glioma tissue, nonneoplastic brain tissue, or PBMCs (not recorded which). These receptors originate from a human donor with low-grade glioma or glioblastoma, undergoing nonglioma brain surgery, or in good health (not recorded which).

Concerning this clonotype itself: With a much larger clone just one base away, this may be a read error. The chain links TRBV12-5 to TRBJ2-7, with D possibly matching TRBD2 (5 bases). Germline-derived CDR1 and CDR2 are LGHNT and FRNRAP. V gave up 9 bases and J gave up 3 bases, with 15 bases separating them. CDR3 size: 13 residues. In DNA, the CDR3 is TGTGCTAGCGCTCAAGGGAGCGGCTACGAGCAGTACTTC. It yields the protein CASAQGSGYEQYF. Looking up the rest from reference TRBV12-5 and TRBJ2-7 gives the full variable domain: DARVTQTPRHKVTEMGQEVTMRCQPILGHNTVFWYRQTMMQGLELLAYFRNRAPLDDSGMPKDRFSAEMPDATLATLKIQPSEPRDSAVYFCASAQGSGYEQYFGPGTRLTVT.

In its sample, this clonotype was seen many times. The chain carries TRBV7-9 and TRBJ1-3; D is undetermined. CDR1 and CDR2 (germline): SEHNR, FQNEAQ (reference sequence). The length of the CDR3 is 15 residues. Trimming removed 2 bases at V and 0 bases at J, with 8 bases between. This CDR3 reads CASSLIASSGNTIYF. The CDR3 DNA reads TGTGCCAGCAGCTTAATAGCATCCTCTGGAAACACCATATATTTT.